The 5 T cell receptor beta chains below come from one sample, sequenced in a study of read filtering for tumor transcriptome and immune sequencing. This library used approximately 0.4 ug RNA and molecular barcoded adaptors spanning alpha/delta and beta/gamma chains. In TCRdb, the reads were re-called with MiXCR into one record per CDR3 protein. The profile covers tens of thousands of distinct CDR3 sequences, with 20% to 25% appearing a single time and about 17% taken by the ten largest. The source material was a population of CD138-negative cells sorted from bone marrow. The receptors shown here come from a donor at least 40 years old with multiple myeloma.

This clonotype appeared many times. The chain has TRBV5-6 and TRBJ1-2; TRBD1 matches at 8 bases. V dropped 0 bases and J dropped 2; count of bases not matched to a gene: 0. Germline values: CDR1 SGHDT, CDR2 YYEEEE. This CDR3 is built from 14 residues. Here the CDR3 reads CASSLDRGNYGYTF. CDR3 sequence (DNA): TGTGCCAGCAGCTTGGACAGGGGGAACTATGGCTACACCTTC.

The table lists this clonotype with many counts. This chain links TRBV6-5 with TRBJ2-1; D perhaps matches TRBD1 (6 bases). CDR1 is MNHEY, CDR2 SVGAGI, per germline. With 8 bases removed from V and 8 bases from J, the gap between germline ends came to 25 bases. The CDR3 sequence is 16 residues long. The CDR3, as DNA: TGTGCCAGCCCCCACAGGGCAGGGGAAATCTCGGATGAGCAGTTCTTC. Encoded protein: CASPHRAGEISDEQFF.

This clonotype has ten or more counts. One junction end disagrees with the germline gene, perhaps due to a read error. The gene calls are TRBV7-7 and TRBJ2-1; 13 bases line up with TRBD2. The CDR3 sequence is 16 residues long. Germline V gene data show CDR1 as SSHAT and CDR2 as FNYEAQ (reference sequence). CDR3 sequence (DNA): TGTGCTAGCAGCCCAGGGACTAGCGGGATGAACAATGAGCAGTTCTTC. This sequence encodes CASSPGTSGMNNEQFF.

The table lists this clonotype with a few counts. The chain carries TRBV7-9 and TRBJ2-1; 8 positions agree with TRBD2. Germline CDR1 reads SEHNR; CDR2 reads FQNEAQ (reference sequence). The CDR3 totals 15 residues. With V trimmed by 1 base and J by 8 bases, 7 bases remained unmatched. CDR3 sequence (DNA): TGTGCCAGCAGCTTAGACGGGGGGGCCTTTCATGAGCAGTTCTTC. Translation: CASSLDGGAFHEQFF.

Many counts were recorded for this clonotype. This chain links TRBV28 with TRBJ2-1, with 9 bases matching TRBD1. Germline V CDR1 and CDR2: MDHEN, SYDVKM. This CDR3 is 18 amino acids long. V dropped 7 bases and J dropped 8; count of bases not matched to a gene: 21. The CDR3 nucleotides read TGTGCCAGCATTCCGGGACAGGGTCGAGGTTCTGGAAAATATGAGCAGTTCTTC. It codes for CASIPGQGRGSGKYEQFF.